This paragraph reports one TCR beta chain. What it binds is unknown. The data stem from a study of T cell repertoires in cytomegalovirus infection. Study-wide results and limits: Using cumulative public TCR beta family frequency, the authors identified those who carried CMV together with the relevant HLA.

Germline V gene lookup returns CDR1 LGHNA and CDR2 YNFKEQ. J gave up 3 bases and V 4 bases, and 10 bases lay outside the gene matches. The CDR3 extends over 16 amino acids. TCRdb processed the reads anew with MiXCR; each CDR3 protein has one entry. Altogether fewer than 60,000 distinct CDR3 sequences are present, around a fifth being singletons, with the ten largest covering around 80%. This chain joins TRBV4-2 and TRBJ2-7; TRBD1 matches at 9 bases. The TCR sequence derives from a human donor in good health (CMV status not recorded). Some clones in this sample may be carry-over from other donors' samples. This material consisted of CD8+ T cells from cultured PBMCs, taken from culture after CMV antigen stimulation. The CDR3 nucleotides are TGTGCCAGCAGCCGATTGGCAACAGGGGGCCTCTACGAGCAGTACTTC. It encodes CASSRLATGGLYEQYF.